This T cell receptor (beta chain) was captured in a study of Ad26.COV2.S vaccination and SARS-CoV-2 variants. Study-wide background: Intramuscularly, Ad26.COV2.S was given either once or twice, 56 days apart.

The CDR3 sequence is 17 residues long. The germline V gene encodes CDR1 SGHTA and CDR2 FQGNSA. The germline V and J ends were trimmed by 5 bases and 3 bases, with 22 bases remaining between them. Sequencing used immunoSEQ multiplex PCR; TCRdb keeps in-frame clones, though not all of them. The table includes approximately 420,000 clones, roughly nine tenths detected once. Treatment: roughly 18 received Ad26.COV2.S at low or high dose, single or two shots; roughly 5 received placebo; per-sample allocation not given. Day 63 after the first vaccine or placebo injection was the time point for sampling. The sequence was collected from a person aged 18-65 years who received the Ad26.COV2.S COVID-19 vaccine or a placebo. This specimen was peripheral blood, taken in a trial of Ad26.COV2.S vaccine versus placebo. The chain couples TRBV7-2 to TRBJ1-1; D gene ambiguous. The CDR3 DNA reads as TGTGCCAGCAGCGTGAGCGGGATTGGGAGCATGGACACTGAAGCTTTCTTT. Protein product: CASSVSGIGSMDTEAFF.